Following are 22 T cell receptor beta chains from one sample sequenced in a study of shared clonotypes between healthy human individuals. The table came from immunoSEQ multiplex PCR; TCRdb's copy has only in-frame clones and leaves some out. This sample has roughly 680,000 clones; over 55% occur once, and the top ten carry less than 2%. The specimen was memory CD4+ T cells sorted from blood. Subset defined: CD45RA-negative fraction. Every receptor here comes from a woman aged 30 to 39 in good health.

V is TRBV11-2 and J is TRBJ2-7; D is ambiguous. Between the trimmed V and J ends, which lost 5 bases and 6 bases, there was a span of 20 bases. The CDR3 extends over 15 amino acids. The germline V gene encodes CDR1 SGHAT and CDR2 FQNNGV. The CDR3 DNA sequence: TGTGCCAGCAGCCCAACCACTGGTAAAAACGCCGAGCAGTACTTC. It yields the protein CASSPTTGKNAEQYF.

Comment on this clone: A much bigger clone sits one base away, suggesting this may be a read error. The CDR3 sequence is CASSLQENTEAFF. CDR3 nucleotides: TGTGCCAGCAGCTTACAGGAGAACACTGAAGCTTTCTTT. The chain has TRBV7-6 and TRBJ1-1; no firm D call. Germline CDR1 SGHVS, CDR2 FNYEAQ. V was pared by 2 bases and J by 1 base, with 5 bases between. The CDR3 sequence is 13 residues long.

The chain couples TRBV7-2 to TRBJ1-3; D gene ambiguous. This CDR3 has 17 amino acids. The V end was cut by 5 bases, the J end by 4 bases, with 21 bases between. Germline V CDR1 and CDR2: SGHTA, FQGNSA. CDR3 in amino acids: CASSPESPLNRGNTIYF. The CDR3 DNA is TGTGCCAGCAGCCCCGAGTCACCCCTGAATCGCGGAAACACCATATATTTT.

V and J are TRBV27 and TRBJ2-2; a weak D match, TRBD2 (6 bases). V dropped 6 bases and J dropped 7 bases, with 21 bases sitting between them. There are 16 residues in the CDR3. The germline V gene encodes CDR1 MNHEY and CDR2 SMNVEV (reference sequence). DNA of the CDR3: TGTGCCAGCAGACTAGGGGTTGGAGGGACGGTCGGGGAGCTGTTTTTT. Its translation: CASRLGVGGTVGELFF.

CDR3 nucleotides: TGTGCCAGCAGGCGGGTTCGGGGTATGTTCTACAATGAGCAGTTCTTC. Protein sequence: CASRRVRGMFYNEQFF. The V call is TRBV5-8, the J call TRBJ2-1; D is possibly TRBD2 (5 bases). Germline CDR1 is SGHTS and CDR2 is YDEGEE. V was clipped by 5 bases and J by 3 bases, with 18 bases between them. The CDR3 is 16 amino acids.

A word on this clone: This sample includes further DNA sequences coding for the same CDR3. The V gene is TRBV5-1, the J gene TRBJ2-3, with D perhaps matching TRBD1 (5 bases). This CDR3 contains 14 residues. Trimming shortened V by 4 bases and J by 1 base, and 10 bases separated the two germline ends. Germline values: CDR1 SGHRS, CDR2 YFSETQ. The CDR3 here is CASSPPTGTDTQYF. The CDR3 nucleotides read TGCGCCAGCAGCCCCCCGACAGGCACAGATACGCAGTATTTT.

The chain employs TRBV5-4 and TRBJ2-2; 7 bases align to TRBD1. The germline CDR1 and CDR2 sequences are SGHNT and YYREEE (reference sequence). V trimming: 4 bases; J trimming: 0 bases; junction bases outside the gene matches: 6. The CDR3 extends over 16 amino acids. The CDR3 bases are TGTGCCAGCAGCCCGGACAGGCCCGCGAACACCGGGGAGCTGTTTTTT. This codes for CASSPDRPANTGELFF.

The V gene is TRBV6-5, the J gene TRBJ2-5, with 8 bases that match TRBD1. V lost 6 bases, J lost 4 bases, and 7 bases stayed unmatched. CDR3 length: 14 residues. Germline V gene sequence: CDR1 MNHEY, CDR2 SVGAGI. CDR3 sequence reads: CASRTGTGRETQYF. The CDR3 DNA follows: TGTGCCAGCAGAACCGGGACAGGCAGAGAGACCCAGTACTTC.

V gene TRBV15 combines with J gene TRBJ2-2; D is undetermined. Germline-derived CDR1 and CDR2 are LNHNV and YYDKDF (reference sequence). Trimming stripped 1 base from V and 1 base from J, with 10 bases between. The CDR3 length is 16 residues. DNA of the CDR3: TGTGCCACCAGCAGAGTCCACACCCGGAACACCGGGGAGCTGTTTTTT. Translated: CATSRVHTRNTGELFF. Supplemented by reference TRBV15 and TRBJ2-2, the full variable domain reads DAMVIQNPRYQVTQFGKPVTLSCSQTLNHNVMYWYQQKSSQAPKLLFHYYDKDFNNEADTPDNFQSRRPNTSFCFLDIRSPGLGDTAMYLCATSRVHTRNTGELFFGEGSRLTVL.

This clone has a handful of counts. The chain is built from TRBV5-1 and TRBJ1-4; 9 bases fit TRBD1. The junction had 6 bases not matched to a gene; V was cut back by 10 bases and J by 8 bases. CDR3 length: 12 residues. From germline, CDR1 is SGHRS and CDR2 YFSETQ. This chain's CDR3 is CAPWDRVEKLFF. CDR3 nucleotides: TGCGCCCCGTGGGACAGGGTGGAAAAACTGTTTTTT. The full variable domain, rest sourced from reference TRBV5-1 and TRBJ1-4, is KAGVTQTPRYLIKTRGQQVTLSCSPISGHRSVSWYQQTPGQGLQFLFEYFSETQRNKGNFPGRFSGRQFSNSRSEMNVSTLELGDSALYLCAPWDRVEKLFFGSGTQLSVL.

This chain uses TRBV7-6 with TRBJ1-5; no clear D. This CDR3 is 13 amino acids long. Trimming cost V 4 bases and J 5 bases, with 9 bases left between them. The germline V gene has CDR1 SGHVS and CDR2 FNYEAQ. The CDR3 DNA sequence: TGTGCCAGCAGCTCCCGGGAGGATCAGCCCCAGCATTTT. This encodes CASSSREDQPQHF.

The sample holds a few counts of this clone. The chain uses TRBV20-1 and TRBJ2-1; perhaps D is TRBD1 or TRBD2 (6 bases each). The CDR3 contains 11 residues. V dropped 6 bases and J dropped 8 bases, with 11 bases sitting between them. CDR1 is DFQATT and CDR2 is SNEGSKA in the germline V gene (reference sequence). The CDR3 DNA reads TGCAGTGCCAAGGGGGGTCATGAGCAGTTCTTC. Translating it yields CSAKGGHEQFF.

In this sample, this clone turned up a few times. This chain uses TRBV6-1 with TRBJ1-5, with D hard to call. The germline V gene has CDR1 MNHNS and CDR2 SASEGT. V gave up 0 bases and J gave up 6 bases, with 6 bases separating them. The CDR3 is made up of 13 amino acids. The CDR3 DNA is TGTGCCAGCAGTGAAGCTTCCATTCAGCCCCAGCATTTT. Its protein product is CASSEASIQPQHF.

This clone was observed a single time. The CDR3 DNA reads TGTGCCAGCAGTTACCAGAACAATGAGCAGTTCTTC. Protein product: CASSYQNNEQFF. The genes are TRBV6-5 and TRBJ2-1; D remains unclear. The V gene's germline CDR1 is MNHEY and CDR2 SVGAGI. The CDR3 covers 12 residues. The V and J ends lost 2 bases and 5 bases respectively, with 4 bases between them.

This clone was observed many times. The same CDR3 also results from other DNA sequences found in this sample. The chain carries TRBV19 and TRBJ2-1, with unresolved D. Trimming cost V 3 bases and J 6 bases, with 9 bases left between them. The CDR3 covers 13 residues. In germline, CDR1 is LNHDA, CDR2 SQIVND (reference sequence). The DNA for the CDR3 is TGTGCCAGTAGTATCCCCGGGTCCAATGAGCAGTTCTTC. This translates into CASSIPGSNEQFF.

J is TRBJ1-2 and V is TRBV5-6; 9 positions agree with TRBD1. The V and J ends lost 8 bases and 3 bases, in that order; junction bases with no gene match: 2. Germline CDR1 reads SGHDT; CDR2 reads YYEEEE. The CDR3 sequence is 12 residues long. CDR3 sequence: CASGDRDYGYTF. The DNA of the CDR3 is TGTGCCAGTGGGGACAGGGACTATGGCTACACCTTC.

V is TRBV14 and J is TRBJ2-1, with a tentative D call TRBD2 (5 bases). The ends were cut back, 2 bases at V and 15 bases at J, with 14 bases in the middle. Per germline, CDR1 SGHDN and CDR2 FVKESK. This CDR3 has 12 residues. This CDR3 reads CASSQIKLAPFF. Here the CDR3 DNA reads TGTGCCAGCAGCCAAATAAAGCTAGCCCCGTTCTTC.

J is TRBJ2-3 and V is TRBV28; D might be TRBD2 (6 bases). The CDR3 sequence is 14 residues long. Trimming took 5 bases from V and 0 from J, leaving 9 bases between them. The V gene's germline CDR1 is MDHEN and CDR2 SYDVKM. CDR3 sequence reads: CASSARGSTDTQYF. CDR3 DNA: TGTGCCAGCAGTGCGCGGGGAAGCACAGATACGCAGTATTTT.

V usage is TRBV19 and J usage is TRBJ1-1, with unresolved D. CDR3 length: 14 residues. Germline V CDR1 and CDR2: LNHDA, SQIVND (reference sequence). V lost 5 bases to trimming and J lost 6 bases, with 16 bases between them. DNA for the CDR3: TGTGCCAGTAGTCAGATTCCCGGGTTCGCTGAAGCTTTCTTT. Translating it yields CASSQIPGFAEAFF.

The chain is built from TRBV5-5 and TRBJ1-3, with D unclear. Germline CDR1 SGHKS, CDR2 YYEKEE (reference sequence). V shed 1 base and J shed 6 bases, with 8 bases lying between them. The CDR3 is 13 amino acids. CDR3 nucleotide sequence: TGTGCCAGCAGCTTGCCCGGAGTAAACACCATATATTTT. It is translated as CASSLPGVNTIYF.

V is TRBV15 and J is TRBJ2-5; D call uncertain. With 0 bases removed from V and 2 bases from J, the gap between germline ends came to 7 bases. The CDR3 sequence is 14 residues long. Germline values: CDR1 LNHNV, CDR2 YYDKDF (reference sequence). Here the CDR3 reads CATSRDVVQETQYF. The CDR3 DNA reads TGTGCCACCAGCAGAGATGTAGTTCAAGAGACCCAGTACTTC.

This clone occurred a few times. The J gene is TRBJ2-1, the V gene TRBV5-6; 8 nucleotides line up with TRBD2. This CDR3 region has 15 residues. The V segment lost 1 base and the J segment 4 bases; nucleotides outside the gene matches: 4. The germline CDR1 and CDR2 sequences are SGHDT and YYEEEE. In DNA form, the CDR3 reads TGTGCCAGCAGCTTGTTATCGGGAGGGTACAATGAGCAGTTCTTC. This codes for CASSLLSGGYNEQFF. Combining the CDR3 with reference TRBV5-6 and TRBJ2-1 gives the whole variable domain DAGVTQSPTHLIKTRGQQVTLRCSPKSGHDTVSWYQQALGQGPQFIFQYYEEEERQRGNFPDRFSGHQFPNYSSELNVNALLLGDSALYLCASSLLSGGYNEQFFGPGTRLTVL.